The clone carrying this T cell receptor (beta chain) was detected many times. Its antigen is as yet unknown. In the library, individual cDNA molecules carried attached unique molecular identifiers. TCRdb itself ran the 5' RACE reads through MiXCR, one entry per CDR3 protein. This table holds some 96,000 distinct CDR3 sequences, roughly an eighth found once. The sample belongs to a study of early T cells in non-severe SARS-CoV-2 infection. Whole-study findings and limits: CD4 and private specificities were missed by VDJdb matching, which favored anti-spike CD8 responses.

The CDR3 loop spans 14 amino acids. CDR1 and CDR2 from the germline V gene are SGHRS and YFSETQ. Trimming pared 1 base from V and 1 base from J, leaving 3 bases between. The chain employs TRBV5-1 and TRBJ2-6; D call uncertain. The TCR sequence derives from an adult who was a healthcare worker with PCR-confirmed SARS-CoV-2 infection or an uninfected control (not recorded which). The sequenced sample consisted of whole blood. The CDR3 is CASSLMSGANVLTF. Here the CDR3 DNA reads TGCGCCAGCAGCTTGATGTCTGGGGCCAACGTCCTGACTTTC.